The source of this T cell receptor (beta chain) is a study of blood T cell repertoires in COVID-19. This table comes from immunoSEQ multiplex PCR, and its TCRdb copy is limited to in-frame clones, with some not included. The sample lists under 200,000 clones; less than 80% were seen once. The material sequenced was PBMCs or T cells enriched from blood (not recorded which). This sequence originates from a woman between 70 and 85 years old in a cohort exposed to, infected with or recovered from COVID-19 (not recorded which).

The CDR3 nucleotides read TGTGCCAGCCTACAGGGTTCCCCTACTAATCAGCCCCAGCATTTT. Its translation: CASLQGSPTNQPQHF. The J gene is TRBJ1-5, the V gene TRBV6-5; tentatively, D is TRBD1 (6 bases). Trimming left V 8 bases short and J 4 bases short, with 18 bases between. The CDR3 totals 15 residues. Looked up from germline, CDR1 is MNHEY and CDR2 is SVGAGI.